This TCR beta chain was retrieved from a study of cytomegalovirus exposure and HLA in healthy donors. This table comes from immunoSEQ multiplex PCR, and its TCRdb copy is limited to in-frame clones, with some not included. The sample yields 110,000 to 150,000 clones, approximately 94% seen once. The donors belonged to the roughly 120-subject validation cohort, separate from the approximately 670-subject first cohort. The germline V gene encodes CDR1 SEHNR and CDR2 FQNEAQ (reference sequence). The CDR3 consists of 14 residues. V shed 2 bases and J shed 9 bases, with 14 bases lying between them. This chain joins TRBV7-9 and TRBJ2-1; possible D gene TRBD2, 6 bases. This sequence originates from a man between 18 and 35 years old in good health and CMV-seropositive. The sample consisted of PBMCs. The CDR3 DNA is TGTGCCAGCAGCTTAATAGCGGAGGGGAGTGAGCAGTTCTTC. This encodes CASSLIAEGSEQFF.